The 29 T cell receptor beta chains presented below share a single source sample, sequenced in a study of vaccination effects on CD4 cells after COVID-19. Profiled with immunoSEQ multiplex PCR; TCRdb holds only in-frame clones, not every one. This sample has 45,000 to 70,000 clones, with more than 65% found just once. Their antigens remain unidentified. In the ViraFEST assay, antigen-specific CD4+ clonotypes were identified by expansion after peptide-pool stimulation. Subsequent to a culture period of under 11 days, CD4+ T cells were isolated. A PCR test confirmed that the person had SARS-CoV-2 infection between March and December 2020. The material was CD4+ T cells from PBMCs cultured with HIV peptides, obtained before COVID-19 vaccination. This sample's subset: HIV-1 Nef peptide pool negative control/reference culture. The source is a human donor who had a prior SARS-CoV-2 infection.

V gene TRBV6-5 combines with J gene TRBJ2-7; 9 bases map to TRBD1. Germline assignment: CDR1 MNHEY and CDR2 SVGAGI. V dropped 4 bases and J dropped 2; count of bases not matched to a gene: 3. CDR3 size: 14 residues. CDR3 loop: CASSWDRVPYEQYF. CDR3 in DNA: TGTGCCAGCAGTTGGGACAGGGTGCCCTACGAGCAGTACTTC.

The J gene is TRBJ2-1, the V gene TRBV4-1, with 9 bases fitting TRBD2. This CDR3 is 20 amino acids long. Trimming removed 0 bases from V and 9 bases from J; junction bases left unmatched: 21. The germline V gene encodes CDR1 MGHRA and CDR2 YSYEKL. CDR3 region: CASSQDSIGREGGRGFEQFF. The CDR3 DNA reads TGCGCCAGCAGCCAAGATTCGATTGGGCGGGAGGGCGGTAGGGGTTTTGAGCAGTTCTTC.

The rearrangement uses TRBV18 and TRBJ2-7; 9 nucleotides agree with TRBD2. The CDR3 covers 16 residues. With V trimmed by 3 bases and J by 5 bases, 11 bases remained unmatched. Germline V lookup: CDR1 KGHSH, CDR2 LQKENI. The CDR3 nucleotides are TGTGCCAGCTCACCTGGGGTCCCGCGGGGGGGCAACGAGCAGTACTTC. Translating gives CASSPGVPRGGNEQYF. Based on the CDR3 plus reference TRBV18 and TRBJ2-7, the full variable domain is NAGVMQNPRHLVRRRGQEARLRCSPMKGHSHVYWYRQLPEEGLKFMVYLQKENIIDESGMPKERFSAEFPKEGPSILRIQQVVRGDSAAYFCASSPGVPRGGNEQYFGPGTRLTVT.

This sequence joins TRBV7-3 and TRBJ2-2; D is unresolved. Trimming removed 4 bases at V and 2 bases at J, with 2 bases between. Germline loops: CDR1 SGHTA, CDR2 FQGTGA. The CDR3 totals 12 residues. The CDR3 protein is CASSSNTGELFF. CDR3 nucleotide sequence: TGTGCCAGCAGCTCAAACACCGGGGAGCTGTTTTTT.

The chain links TRBV2 to TRBJ1-2; D not certain. Germline values: CDR1 SNHLY, CDR2 FYNNEI. V lost 7 bases and J lost 8, with 20 bases in between. This CDR3 comprises 14 residues. CDR3 in amino acids: CASNSDTNSGGYTF. CDR3 sequence (DNA): TGTGCCAGCAACAGCGATACGAACTCGGGGGGCTACACCTTC.

This chain links TRBV5-5 with TRBJ1-5, with a possible D match to TRBD1 (5 bases). Germline V CDR1 and CDR2: SGHKS, YYEKEE (reference sequence). The V and J ends lost 2 bases and 2 bases respectively, with 5 bases between them. CDR3 length equals 13 residues. CDR3 amino acids: CASSFRGNQPQHF. The CDR3 DNA reads TGTGCCAGCAGCTTCAGGGGCAATCAGCCCCAGCATTTT.

The V and J genes are TRBV5-4 and TRBJ2-2, with D perhaps matching TRBD2 (5 bases). V shed 4 bases and J shed 3 bases, with 16 bases lying between them. In germline, CDR1 is SGHNT, CDR2 YYREEE (reference sequence). The CDR3 runs 16 residues. The CDR3 DNA follows: TGTGCCAGCAGCCCCTTCGGCGGGCTGGACACCGGGGAGCTGTTTTTT. It is translated as CASSPFGGLDTGELFF.

The chain is built from TRBV6-5 and TRBJ1-5; TRBD1 might be the D (5 bases). The CDR3 has 16 residues. V lost 2 bases, J lost 4 bases, and 15 bases lay in between. Germline-derived CDR1 and CDR2 are MNHEY and SVGAGI. CDR3 sequence reads: CASSYTGLRSNQPQHF. The CDR3 nucleotides read TGTGCCAGCAGTTACACAGGTCTTCGATCGAATCAGCCCCAGCATTTT.

CDR3: CASSLVGINSFLTNEKLFF. Written as DNA, the CDR3 is TGTGCCAGCAGCTTAGTGGGGATAAACAGCTTCCTCACTAATGAAAAACTGTTTTTT. The rearrangement uses TRBV7-2 and TRBJ1-4; no clear D. CDR3 length equals 19 residues. V lost 1 base to trimming and J lost 2 bases, with 20 bases between them. Germline-derived CDR1 and CDR2 are SGHTA and FQGNSA.

This clone was observed a single time. The V gene is TRBV2, the J gene TRBJ1-4; the match to TRBD1 covers 9 bases. After removal of 5 bases from V and 4 bases from J, the junction contained 5 bases not matched to a gene. The germline gives CDR1 SNHLY, CDR2 FYNNEI. The CDR3 covers 15 residues. The CDR3 protein is CASSLQGAINEKLFF. The CDR3 DNA sequence: TGTGCCAGCAGTCTACAGGGGGCTATTAATGAAAAACTGTTTTTT.

The CDR3 bases are TGTGCTAGTGGGCGGGACAGCCTCTACGAGCAGTACTTC. The encoded protein is CASGRDSLYEQYF. The chain has TRBV12-5 and TRBJ2-7; D is perhaps TRBD1 (7 bases). The CDR3 runs 13 residues. The V gene's germline CDR1 is LGHNT and CDR2 FRNRAP. Deletions cut 6 bases from V and 3 bases from J, with 12 bases between.

The chain employs TRBV5-1 and TRBJ2-3; D gene unclear. V was trimmed by 1 base and J by 2 bases, leaving 8 bases between them. Germline lookup yields CDR1 SGHRS and CDR2 YFSETQ. This CDR3 has 14 amino acids. The CDR3 loop reads CASSLNSYTDTQYF. CDR3 DNA: TGCGCCAGCAGCTTGAATAGTTACACAGATACGCAGTATTTT. The whole variable domain, filled in from reference TRBV5-1 and TRBJ2-3, reads KAGVTQTPRYLIKTRGQQVTLSCSPISGHRSVSWYQQTPGQGLQFLFEYFSETQRNKGNFPGRFSGRQFSNSRSEMNVSTLELGDSALYLCASSLNSYTDTQYFGPGTRLTVL.

This clone was seen more than once but under ten times. The CDR3 DNA follows: TGTGCCAGCTCAAAAATCTGGGGACGCACGCAAGAGACCCAGTACTTC. It translates to CASSKIWGRTQETQYF. This chain connects TRBV18 to TRBJ2-5, with D perhaps assigned TRBD1 or TRBD2 (5 bases each). This CDR3 has 16 residues. CDR1 and CDR2 (germline): KGHSH, LQKENI. The V end was cut by 5 bases, the J end by 2 bases, with 18 bases between. The whole variable domain, filled in from reference TRBV18 and TRBJ2-5, reads NAGVMQNPRHLVRRRGQEARLRCSPMKGHSHVYWYRQLPEEGLKFMVYLQKENIIDESGMPKERFSAEFPKEGPSILRIQQVVRGDSAAYFCASSKIWGRTQETQYFGPGTRLLVL.

This sequence joins TRBV30 and TRBJ1-2, with D uncertain. Germline V gene lookup returns CDR1 GTSNPN and CDR2 SVGIG (reference sequence). CDR3 length: 11 residues. The V end lost 4 bases, the J end lost 8 bases, and 11 bases lay between the germline ends. The CDR3 nucleotides read TGTGCCTGGACCACAACGAGGGGCTACACCTTC. This gives the protein CAWTTTRGYTF.

V usage is TRBV7-8 and J usage is TRBJ2-7, with a tentative D call TRBD2 (5 bases). From germline, CDR1 is SGHVS and CDR2 FQNEAQ. This CDR3 contains 16 residues. The V end lost 5 bases, the J end lost 1 base, and 18 bases lay between the germline ends. The CDR3 spells CASSLRTRPISYEQYF. CDR3 nucleotides: TGTGCCAGCAGCCTCAGAACTAGGCCTATTTCCTACGAGCAGTACTTC.

This rearrangement joins TRBV7-2 to TRBJ1-6; D uncertain. The CDR3 runs to 15 residues. V lost 2 bases to trimming and J lost 7 bases, with 12 bases between them. Germline lookup yields CDR1 SGHTA and CDR2 FQGNSA. In DNA, the CDR3 is TGTGCCAGCAGCTTACGAACCCGCACCAATTCACCCCTCCACTTT. It translates to CASSLRTRTNSPLHF. The full variable domain, in which reference TRBV7-2 and TRBJ1-6 provide the parts outside the CDR3, is GAGVSQSPSNKVTEKGKDVELRCDPISGHTALYWYRQSLGQGLEFLIYFQGNSAPDKSGLPSDRFSAERTGGSVSTLTIQRTQQEDSAVYLCASSLRTRTNSPLHFGNGTRLTVT.

This chain's CDR3 is CASHQGYSNQPQHF. CDR3 nucleotide sequence: TGTGCCAGCCATCAGGGTTATAGCAATCAGCCCCAGCATTTT. The chain joins TRBV6-5 to TRBJ1-5, with D maybe TRBD1 (5 bases). CDR3 size: 14 residues. Germline V gene lookup returns CDR1 MNHEY and CDR2 SVGAGI. V was trimmed by 8 bases and J by 0 bases, leaving 11 bases between them.

This clone has more than one count but fewer than ten. The chain is built from TRBV6-2 or TRBV6-3 and TRBJ2-1; 10 positions match TRBD2. With 6 bases clipped from V and 2 bases from J, the junction kept 7 bases outside the gene matches. Germline V gene sequence: CDR1 MNHEY, CDR2 SVGEGT. This CDR3 region has 16 residues. In DNA form, the CDR3 reads TGTGCCAGCAGCCCTCGTGGACTAGCGGCCTACAATGAGCAGTTCTTC. Translated, it gives CASSPRGLAAYNEQFF.

The chain carries TRBV6-1 and TRBJ1-4, with D unresolved. The CDR3 extends over 14 amino acids. V was clipped by 2 bases and J by 5 bases, with 9 bases between them. Germline lookup yields CDR1 MNHNS and CDR2 SASEGT. CDR3 bases: TGTGCCAGCAGTGAATACCGGGGAAATGAAAAACTGTTTTTT. Protein sequence: CASSEYRGNEKLFF.

This clone was counted a few times. The V and J genes are TRBV4-2 and TRBJ2-6; a possible D gene is TRBD1 (6 bases). The CDR3 length is 17 residues. The germline V gene encodes CDR1 LGHNA and CDR2 YNFKEQ. The ends were cut back, 4 bases at V and 0 bases at J, with 13 bases in the middle. The CDR3 spells CASSPGQLSSGANVLTF. The DNA of the CDR3 is TGTGCCAGCAGCCCCGGACAGCTCAGCTCTGGGGCCAACGTCCTGACTTTC.

The V and J genes are TRBV5-1 and TRBJ2-1; no definite D call. This CDR3 is built from 15 residues. Trimming took off 5 bases at V and 0 bases at J, with 12 bases between the two ends. The V gene's germline CDR1 is SGHRS and CDR2 YFSETQ. CDR3 bases: TGCGCCAGCAGGCCCACCATGAGCTCCTACAATGAGCAGTTCTTC. It specifies CASRPTMSSYNEQFF.

This rearrangement joins TRBV27 to TRBJ1-6, with 7 nucleotides matching TRBD1. This CDR3 is 17 amino acids long. Germline assignment: CDR1 MNHEY and CDR2 SMNVEV (reference sequence). V gave up 3 bases and J gave up 3 bases; unmatched junction bases: 8. The chain's CDR3 is CASSLRGRQNYNSPLHF. CDR3 nucleotides: TGTGCCAGCAGTTTGAGGGGGCGCCAGAACTATAATTCACCCCTCCACTTT.

This clone occurred a few times. The rearrangement joins TRBV18 to TRBJ1-5, with D perhaps TRBD1 (6 bases). V was cut by 6 bases and J by 4 bases, with 10 bases left in between. CDR3 length: 13 residues. CDR1 and CDR2 (germline): KGHSH, LQKENI. This chain's CDR3 is CASSGTPNQPQHF. In nucleotides, the CDR3 is TGTGCCAGCTCCGGGACACCGAATCAGCCCCAGCATTTT. Full variable domain (outside the CDR3, taken from reference TRBV18 and TRBJ1-5): NAGVMQNPRHLVRRRGQEARLRCSPMKGHSHVYWYRQLPEEGLKFMVYLQKENIIDESGMPKERFSAEFPKEGPSILRIQQVVRGDSAAYFCASSGTPNQPQHFGDGTRLSIL.

The J gene is TRBJ2-7, the V gene TRBV30; 10 bases line up with TRBD2. The CDR3 is 15 residues long. In germline, CDR1 is GTSNPN, CDR2 SVGIG (reference sequence). The ends lost 2 bases at V and 4 bases at J; junction bases unmatched: 8. The CDR3 protein is CAWSPPLAGVYEQYF. The CDR3 DNA reads TGTGCCTGGAGTCCACCGCTAGCGGGAGTATACGAGCAGTACTTC.

The rearrangement links TRBV6-5 to TRBJ1-4; 8 positions match TRBD1. V dropped 8 bases and J dropped 10; count of bases not matched to a gene: 9. CDR3 length: 13 residues. Germline V CDR1 and CDR2: MNHEY, SVGAGI. Here the CDR3 reads CASVAAGGGKLFF. Written as DNA, the CDR3 is TGTGCCAGCGTAGCCGCAGGGGGCGGAAAACTGTTTTTT.

This chain uses TRBV10-1 with TRBJ1-5; the D gene is possibly TRBD1 (6 bases). CDR1 and CDR2 (germline): WNHNN, SYGVQD (reference sequence). The V gene lost 8 bases and the J gene lost 7 bases, with 24 bases spanning the gap. The CDR3 sequence is 16 residues long. This chain's CDR3 is CASDQTDSLRAQPQHF. The CDR3 DNA is TGCGCCAGCGATCAAACGGACAGCCTTAGGGCCCAGCCCCAGCATTTT.

The V gene is TRBV7-2, the J gene TRBJ2-5, with D perhaps TRBD2 (6 bases). The ends were cut back, 1 base at V and 5 bases at J, with 14 bases in the middle. The CDR3 has 15 amino acids. Germline CDR1 SGHTA, CDR2 FQGNSA. Written as DNA, the CDR3 is TGTGCCAGCAGCTTAGTGGGTGCGGGGTGGGAGACCCAGTACTTC. Translating gives CASSLVGAGWETQYF.

The V gene is TRBV7-2, the J gene TRBJ1-1; D not certain. CDR1 is SGHTA, CDR2 FQGNSA, per germline. Trimming cost V 4 bases and J 1 base, with 4 bases left between them. The CDR3 totals 12 residues. DNA for the CDR3: TGTGCCAGCAGCTACACGAACACTGAAGCTTTCTTT. It encodes CASSYTNTEAFF.

The chain employs TRBV27 and TRBJ1-1; D call uncertain. V was shortened by 6 bases and J by 5 bases, with 16 bases between the two germline ends. The CDR3 contains 14 residues. The germline CDR1 and CDR2 sequences are MNHEY and SMNVEV (reference sequence). For the CDR3, the DNA is TGTGCCAGCAGGGCTGCCGCGGAGGGTACTGAAGCTTTCTTT. It yields the protein CASRAAAEGTEAFF.